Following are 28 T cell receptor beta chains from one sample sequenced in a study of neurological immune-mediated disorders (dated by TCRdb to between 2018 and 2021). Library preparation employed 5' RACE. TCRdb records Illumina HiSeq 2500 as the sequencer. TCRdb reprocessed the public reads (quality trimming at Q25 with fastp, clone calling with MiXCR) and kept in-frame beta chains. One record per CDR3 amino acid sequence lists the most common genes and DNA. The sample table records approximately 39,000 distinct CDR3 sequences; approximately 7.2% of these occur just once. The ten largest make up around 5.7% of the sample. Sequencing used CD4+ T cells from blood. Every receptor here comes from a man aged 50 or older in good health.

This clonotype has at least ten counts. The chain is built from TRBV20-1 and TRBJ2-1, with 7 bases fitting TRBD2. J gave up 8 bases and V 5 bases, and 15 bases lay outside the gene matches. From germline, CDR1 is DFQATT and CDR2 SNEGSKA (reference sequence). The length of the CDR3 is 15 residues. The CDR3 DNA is TGCAGTGCTTCCCAAGGTTTTGTGGCGGGAGATGAGCAGTTCTTC. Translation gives CSASQGFVAGDEQFF.

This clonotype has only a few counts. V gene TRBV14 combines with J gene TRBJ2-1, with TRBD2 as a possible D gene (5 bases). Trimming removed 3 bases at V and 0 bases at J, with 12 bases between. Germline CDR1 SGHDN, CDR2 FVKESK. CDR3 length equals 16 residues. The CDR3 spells CASSQLAWSSYNEQFF. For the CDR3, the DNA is TGTGCCAGCAGCCAGCTAGCTTGGAGCTCCTACAATGAGCAGTTCTTC.

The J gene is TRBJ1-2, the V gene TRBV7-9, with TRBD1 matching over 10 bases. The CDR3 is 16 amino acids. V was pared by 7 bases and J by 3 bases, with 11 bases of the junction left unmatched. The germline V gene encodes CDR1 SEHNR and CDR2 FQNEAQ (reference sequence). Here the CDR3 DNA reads TGTGCCAGCATCCGAACCGGGACAGGGGTAGACTATGGCTACACCTTC. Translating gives CASIRTGTGVDYGYTF.

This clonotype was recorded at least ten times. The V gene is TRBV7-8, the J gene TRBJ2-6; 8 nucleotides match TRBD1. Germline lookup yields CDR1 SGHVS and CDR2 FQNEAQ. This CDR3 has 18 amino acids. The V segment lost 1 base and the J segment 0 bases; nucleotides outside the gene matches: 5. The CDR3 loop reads CASSLGARGPSGANVLTF. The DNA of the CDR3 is TGTGCCAGCAGCTTAGGTGCCAGGGGGCCCTCTGGGGCCAACGTCCTGACTTTC. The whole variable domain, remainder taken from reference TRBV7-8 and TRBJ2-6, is GAGVSQSPRYKVAKRGQDVALRCDPISGHVSLFWYQQALGQGPEFLTYFQNEAQLDKSGLPSDRFFAERPEGSVSTLKIQRTQQEDSAVYLCASSLGARGPSGANVLTFGAGSRLTVL.

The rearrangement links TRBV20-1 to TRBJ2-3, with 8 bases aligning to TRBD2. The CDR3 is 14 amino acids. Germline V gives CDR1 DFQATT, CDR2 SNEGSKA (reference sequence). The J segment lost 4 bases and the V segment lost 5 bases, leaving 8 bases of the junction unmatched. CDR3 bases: TGCAGTGCTGGACTAGCTGTTTATCCAGATACGCAGTATTTT. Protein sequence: CSAGLAVYPDTQYF.

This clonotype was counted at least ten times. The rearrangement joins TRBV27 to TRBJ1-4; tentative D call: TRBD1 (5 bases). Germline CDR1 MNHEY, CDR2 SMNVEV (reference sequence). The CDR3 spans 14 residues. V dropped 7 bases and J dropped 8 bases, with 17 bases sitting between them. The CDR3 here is CASKPSTEWEKLFF. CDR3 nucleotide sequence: TGTGCCAGCAAACCTTCGACAGAGTGGGAAAAACTGTTTTTT.

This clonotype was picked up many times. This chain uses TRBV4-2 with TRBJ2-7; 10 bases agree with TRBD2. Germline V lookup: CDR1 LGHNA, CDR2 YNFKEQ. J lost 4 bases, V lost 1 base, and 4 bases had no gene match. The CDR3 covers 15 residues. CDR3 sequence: CASSQVELAGYEQYF. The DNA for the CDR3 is TGTGCCAGCAGCCAAGTTGAACTAGCGGGATACGAGCAGTACTTC.

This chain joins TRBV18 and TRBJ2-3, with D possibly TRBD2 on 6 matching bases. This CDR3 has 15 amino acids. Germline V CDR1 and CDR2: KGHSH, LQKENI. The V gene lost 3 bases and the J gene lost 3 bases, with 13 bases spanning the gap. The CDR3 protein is CASSPRPGRTDTQYF. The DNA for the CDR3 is TGTGCCAGCTCACCCCGTCCGGGGAGGACAGATACGCAGTATTTT. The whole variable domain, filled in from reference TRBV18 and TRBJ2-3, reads NAGVMQNPRHLVRRRGQEARLRCSPMKGHSHVYWYRQLPEEGLKFMVYLQKENIIDESGMPKERFSAEFPKEGPSILRIQQVVRGDSAAYFCASSPRPGRTDTQYFGPGTRLTVL.

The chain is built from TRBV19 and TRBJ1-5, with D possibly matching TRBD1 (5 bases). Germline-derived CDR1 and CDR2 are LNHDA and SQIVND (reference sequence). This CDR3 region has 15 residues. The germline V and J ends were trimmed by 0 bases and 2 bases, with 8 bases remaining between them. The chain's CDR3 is CASSIDWDCNQPQHF. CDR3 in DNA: TGTGCCAGTAGTATAGACTGGGACTGCAATCAGCCCCAGCATTTT.

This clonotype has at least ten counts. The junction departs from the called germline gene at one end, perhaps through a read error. The CDR3: CASSLGMSFYEQYF. The CDR3 DNA reads TGCGCCAGCAGTTTGGGGATGTCCTTCTACGAGCAGTACTTC. The V gene is TRBV5-1, the J gene TRBJ2-7, with unresolved D. Per germline, CDR1 SGHRS and CDR2 YFSETQ. There are 14 residues in the CDR3.

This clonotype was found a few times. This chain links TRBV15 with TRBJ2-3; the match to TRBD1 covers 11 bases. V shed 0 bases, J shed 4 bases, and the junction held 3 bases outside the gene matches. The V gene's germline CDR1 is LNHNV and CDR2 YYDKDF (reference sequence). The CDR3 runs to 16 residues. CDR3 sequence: CATSRDAGQGADTQYF. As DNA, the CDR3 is TGTGCCACCAGCAGAGATGCGGGACAGGGGGCAGATACGCAGTATTTT.

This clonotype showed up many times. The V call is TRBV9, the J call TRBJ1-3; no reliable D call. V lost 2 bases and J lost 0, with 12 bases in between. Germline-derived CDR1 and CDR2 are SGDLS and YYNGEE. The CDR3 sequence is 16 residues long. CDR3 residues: CASSVALTSSGNTIYF. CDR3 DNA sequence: TGTGCCAGCAGCGTTGCCCTGACGAGCTCTGGAAACACCATATATTTT.

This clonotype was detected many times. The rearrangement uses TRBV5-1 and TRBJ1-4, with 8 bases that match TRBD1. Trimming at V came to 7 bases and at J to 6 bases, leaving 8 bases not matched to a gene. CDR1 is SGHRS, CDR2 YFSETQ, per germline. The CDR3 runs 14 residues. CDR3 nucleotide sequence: TGCGCCAGCGGACCGACAGGGGAGGATGAAAAACTGTTTTTT. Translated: CASGPTGEDEKLFF.

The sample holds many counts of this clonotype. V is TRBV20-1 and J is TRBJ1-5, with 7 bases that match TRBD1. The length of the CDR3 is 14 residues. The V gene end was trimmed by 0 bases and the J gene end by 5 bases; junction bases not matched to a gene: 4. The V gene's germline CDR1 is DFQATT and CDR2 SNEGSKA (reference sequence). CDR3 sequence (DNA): TGCAGTGCTAGAGATTGGACAGGACATCAGCCCCAGCATTTT. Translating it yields CSARDWTGHQPQHF.

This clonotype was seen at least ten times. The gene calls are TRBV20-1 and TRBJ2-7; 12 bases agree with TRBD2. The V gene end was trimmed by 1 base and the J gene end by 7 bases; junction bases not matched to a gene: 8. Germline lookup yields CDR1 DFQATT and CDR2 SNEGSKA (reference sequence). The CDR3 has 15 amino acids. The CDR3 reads CSARAETSGRLEQYF. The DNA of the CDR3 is TGCAGTGCTAGAGCCGAGACTAGCGGGAGATTGGAGCAGTACTTC.

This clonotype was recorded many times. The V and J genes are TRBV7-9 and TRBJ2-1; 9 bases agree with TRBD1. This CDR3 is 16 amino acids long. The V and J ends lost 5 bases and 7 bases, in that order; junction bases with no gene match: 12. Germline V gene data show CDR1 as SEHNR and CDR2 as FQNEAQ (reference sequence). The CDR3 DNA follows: TGTGCCAGCAGCCCACTCTCGGGACAGGGCCGTAATGAGCAGTTCTTC. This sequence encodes CASSPLSGQGRNEQFF.

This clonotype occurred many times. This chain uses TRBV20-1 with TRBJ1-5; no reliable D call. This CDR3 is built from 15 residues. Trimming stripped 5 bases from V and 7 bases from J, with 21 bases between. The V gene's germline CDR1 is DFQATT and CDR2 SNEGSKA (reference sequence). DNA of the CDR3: TGCAGTGCTTCGTACCTCCACAGAGTACTGCAGCCCCAGCATTTT. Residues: CSASYLHRVLQPQHF.

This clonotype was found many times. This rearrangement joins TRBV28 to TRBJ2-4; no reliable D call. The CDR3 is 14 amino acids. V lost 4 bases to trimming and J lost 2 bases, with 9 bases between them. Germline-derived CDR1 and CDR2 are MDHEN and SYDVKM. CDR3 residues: CASSYRNPKNIQYF. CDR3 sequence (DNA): TGTGCCAGCAGTTATCGGAATCCCAAAAACATTCAGTACTTC. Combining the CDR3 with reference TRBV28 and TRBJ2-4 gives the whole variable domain DVKVTQSSRYLVKRTGEKVFLECVQDMDHENMFWYRQDPGLGLRLIYFSYDVKMKEKGDIPEGYSVSREKKERFSLILESASTNQTSMYLCASSYRNPKNIQYFGAGTRLSVL.

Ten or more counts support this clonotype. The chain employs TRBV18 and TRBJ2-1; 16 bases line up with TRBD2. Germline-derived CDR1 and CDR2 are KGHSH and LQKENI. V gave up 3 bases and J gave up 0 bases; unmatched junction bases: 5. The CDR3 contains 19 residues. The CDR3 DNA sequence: TGTGCCAGCTCACCGCCGGGACTAGCGGGAGGGGGCTCCTACAATGAGCAGTTCTTC. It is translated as CASSPPGLAGGGSYNEQFF.

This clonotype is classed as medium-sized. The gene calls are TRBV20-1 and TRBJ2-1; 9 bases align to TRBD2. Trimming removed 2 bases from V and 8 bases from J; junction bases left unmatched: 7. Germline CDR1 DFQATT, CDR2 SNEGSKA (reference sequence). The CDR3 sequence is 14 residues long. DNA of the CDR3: TGCAGTGCTAGAAAAGCGGGAGGCATGGATGAGCAGTTCTTC. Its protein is CSARKAGGMDEQFF.

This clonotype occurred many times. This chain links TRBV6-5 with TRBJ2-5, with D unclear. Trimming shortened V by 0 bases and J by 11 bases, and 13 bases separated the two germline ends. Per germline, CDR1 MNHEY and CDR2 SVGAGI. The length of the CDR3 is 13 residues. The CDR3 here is CASSYSSVFPQYF. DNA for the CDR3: TGTGCCAGCAGTTACTCGAGCGTTTTCCCACAGTACTTC.

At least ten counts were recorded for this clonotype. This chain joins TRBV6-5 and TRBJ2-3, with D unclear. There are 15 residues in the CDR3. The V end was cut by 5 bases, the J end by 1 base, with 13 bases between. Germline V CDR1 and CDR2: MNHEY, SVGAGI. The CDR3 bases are TGTGCCAGCAGTCTCTCCGACACCCGCACAGATACGCAGTATTTT. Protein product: CASSLSDTRTDTQYF.

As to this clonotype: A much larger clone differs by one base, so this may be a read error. The CDR3 DNA reads TGCGCCAGCGGTCAACGAGGCGGAGGTTACGAGCAGTTCTTC. This encodes CASGQRGGGYEQFF. The chain combines TRBV5-1 with TRBJ2-1; D is possibly TRBD2 (5 bases). The CDR3 loop spans 14 amino acids. Germline V CDR1 and CDR2: SGHRS, YFSETQ. V was trimmed by 7 bases and J by 10 bases, leaving 21 bases between them.

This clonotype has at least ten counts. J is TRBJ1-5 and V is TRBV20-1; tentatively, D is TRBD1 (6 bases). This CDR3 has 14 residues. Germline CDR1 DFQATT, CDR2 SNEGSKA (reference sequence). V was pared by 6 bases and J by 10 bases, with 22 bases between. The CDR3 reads CSAGGGRPGIPQHF. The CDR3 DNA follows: TGCAGTGCAGGGGGGGGGCGCCCTGGGATACCCCAGCATTTT.

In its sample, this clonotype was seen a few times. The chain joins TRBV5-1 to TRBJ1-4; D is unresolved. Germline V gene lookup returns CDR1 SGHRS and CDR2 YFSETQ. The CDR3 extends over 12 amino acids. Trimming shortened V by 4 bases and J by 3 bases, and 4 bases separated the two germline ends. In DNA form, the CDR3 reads TGCGCCAGCAGCGATCCTAATGAAAAACTGTTTTTT. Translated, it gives CASSDPNEKLFF.

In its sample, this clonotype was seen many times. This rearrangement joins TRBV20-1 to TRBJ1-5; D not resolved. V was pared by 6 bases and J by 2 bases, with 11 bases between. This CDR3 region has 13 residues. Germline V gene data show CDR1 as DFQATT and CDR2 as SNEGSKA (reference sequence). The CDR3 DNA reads TGCAGTGCCATCGACGGGGGCAATCAGCCCCAGCATTTT. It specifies CSAIDGGNQPQHF.

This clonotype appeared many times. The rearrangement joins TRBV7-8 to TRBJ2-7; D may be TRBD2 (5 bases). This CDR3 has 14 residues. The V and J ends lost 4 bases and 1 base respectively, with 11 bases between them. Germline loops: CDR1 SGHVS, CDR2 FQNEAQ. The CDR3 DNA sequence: TGTGCCAGCAGCTGGAGGACGGATTCCTACGAGCAGTACTTC. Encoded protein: CASSWRTDSYEQYF.

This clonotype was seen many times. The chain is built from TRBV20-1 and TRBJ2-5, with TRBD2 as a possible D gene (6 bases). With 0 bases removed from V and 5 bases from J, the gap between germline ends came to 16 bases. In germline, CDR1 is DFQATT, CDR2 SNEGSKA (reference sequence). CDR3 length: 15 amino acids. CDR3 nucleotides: TGCAGTGCTAGAGACCCGCAGGTCCGGGGGGAGACCCAGTACTTC. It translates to CSARDPQVRGETQYF.